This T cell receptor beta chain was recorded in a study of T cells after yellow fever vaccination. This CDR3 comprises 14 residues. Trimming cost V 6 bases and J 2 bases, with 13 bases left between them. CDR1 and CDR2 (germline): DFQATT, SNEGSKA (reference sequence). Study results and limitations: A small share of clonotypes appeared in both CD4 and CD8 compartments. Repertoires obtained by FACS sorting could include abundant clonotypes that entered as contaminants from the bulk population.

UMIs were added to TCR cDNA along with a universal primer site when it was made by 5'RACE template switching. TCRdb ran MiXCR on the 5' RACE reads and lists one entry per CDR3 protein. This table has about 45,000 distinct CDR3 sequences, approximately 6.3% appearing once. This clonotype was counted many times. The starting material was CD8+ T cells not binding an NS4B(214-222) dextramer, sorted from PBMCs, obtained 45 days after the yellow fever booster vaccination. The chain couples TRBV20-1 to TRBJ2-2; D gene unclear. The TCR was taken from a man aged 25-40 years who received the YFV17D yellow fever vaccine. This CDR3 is CSAVGQSNTGELFF. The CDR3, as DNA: TGCAGTGCGGTTGGGCAGTCAAACACCGGGGAGCTGTTTTTT.